This is a list of T cell receptor beta chains from one sample in a study of cytotoxic CD8 clonotypes in ibrutinib-treated CLL. Assay used: immunoSEQ multiplex PCR; TCRdb lists only in-frame clones, some missing. This repertoire shows 80,000 to 95,000 clones, roughly 80% found once; its top ten account for about 4.4%. Sequenced material: PBMCs, taken after 12 months of ibrutinib treatment. These receptor sequences come from a human donor with chronic lymphocytic leukemia. CDR3s include the opening cysteine and the closing phenylalanine or tryptophan. Fields, in order: J gene, V gene, CDR3 protein.

J gene: TRBJ2-5
V gene: TRBV28
CDR3 protein: CASGGVTQYF

J gene: TRBJ2-7
V gene: TRBV5-1
CDR3 protein: CASSLGDQREQYF

J gene: TRBJ2-1
V gene: TRBV4-3
CDR3 protein: CASSQDPPPGTYNEQFF

J gene: TRBJ2-7
V gene: TRBV28
CDR3 protein: CASTRRGGQGDYEQYF

J gene: TRBJ2-7
V gene: TRBV27
CDR3 protein: CASSMRGVWGSSYEQYF

J gene: TRBJ2-7
V gene: TRBV28
CDR3 protein: CASAPGTSGSYEQYF

J gene: TRBJ1-1
V gene: TRBV30
CDR3 protein: CAWSVRFRGGGAFF

J gene: TRBJ1-4
V gene: TRBV28
CDR3 protein: CASRTGDPEKLFF

J gene: TRBJ2-7
V gene: TRBV15
CDR3 protein: CATSRVWSSYEQYF

J gene: TRBJ1-4
V gene: TRBV28
CDR3 protein: CASSRNEKLFF

J gene: TRBJ1-1
V gene: TRBV28
CDR3 protein: CASSLLRGTGLTEAFF

J gene: TRBJ1-6
V gene: TRBV6-5
CDR3 protein: CASTQVEDSPLHF

J gene: TRBJ2-5
V gene: TRBV6-1
CDR3 protein: CASSEALGRAETQYF

J gene: TRBJ1-4
V gene: TRBV28
CDR3 protein: CASSLKGAATNEKLFF

J gene: TRBJ1-3
V gene: TRBV7-9
CDR3 protein: CASSHPDGTSGNTIYF

J gene: TRBJ1-5
V gene: TRBV19
CDR3 protein: CASSIEEVFQPQHF

J gene: TRBJ2-3
V gene: TRBV5-1
CDR3 protein: CASSLGTRSTDTQYF

J gene: TRBJ1-2
V gene: TRBV11-2
CDR3 protein: CASSLGERYGYTF

J gene: TRBJ2-5
V gene: TRBV7-2
CDR3 protein: CASSSSGLAQYF

J gene: TRBJ2-2
V gene: TRBV19
CDR3 protein: CASSIIGQVNTGELFF

J gene: TRBJ2-7
V gene: TRBV6-6
CDR3 protein: CASTGGPRGEQYF

J gene: TRBJ2-5
V gene: TRBV19
CDR3 protein: CASSFGETQYF

J gene: TRBJ2-1
V gene: TRBV14
CDR3 protein: CASSPWGDYNEQFF

J gene: TRBJ2-3
V gene: TRBV7-3
CDR3 protein: CASSLGQISTDTQYF

J gene: TRBJ1-3
V gene: TRBV6-1
CDR3 protein: CASRRGSARNTIYF

J gene: TRBJ2-3
V gene: TRBV4-1
CDR3 protein: CASSQDWSGDSGETDTQYF

J gene: TRBJ2-3
V gene: TRBV5-1
CDR3 protein: CASSLGTGASTDTQYF

J gene: TRBJ2-5
V gene: TRBV27
CDR3 protein: CASSLSHRGVRETQYF

J gene: TRBJ2-2
V gene: TRBV18
CDR3 protein: CASSGGVDRELFF

J gene: TRBJ2-1
V gene: TRBV11-2
CDR3 protein: CASSLGPGAGNEQFF

J gene: TRBJ2-1
V gene: TRBV5-1
CDR3 protein: CASSLTGQGGGGEQFF

J gene: TRBJ1-1
V gene: TRBV25-1
CDR3 protein: CASSDGWSTEAFF

J gene: TRBJ2-5
V gene: TRBV15
CDR3 protein: CATSRDAQAQYF